Following are 19 T cell receptor beta chains from one sample sequenced in a study of cytomegalovirus exposure and HLA in healthy donors. PCR amplification relied on 60 Vbeta primers (plus 13 Jbeta primers). The repertoire was sequenced with immunoSEQ multiplex PCR; TCRdb's copy has only in-frame clones and lacks some. Of about 190,000 clones detected, approximately 78% appear once; the ten largest clones hold roughly 0.8%. The sequenced material came from PBMCs. These receptors all stem from a woman aged 18-35 years in good health and CMV-seronegative.

This chain joins TRBV7-8 and TRBJ1-5, with D tentatively TRBD1 (6 bases). Looked up from germline, CDR1 is SGHVS and CDR2 is FQNEAQ. The CDR3 runs 14 residues. Deletions cut 2 bases from V and 5 bases from J, with 10 bases between. The CDR3 nucleotides are TGTGCCAGCAGCTTAACAGGGTGGGATCAGCCCCAGCATTTT. This translates into CASSLTGWDQPQHF.

The V and J genes are TRBV27 and TRBJ2-5; TRBD2 is a possible D gene (5 bases). The CDR3 runs to 16 residues. Germline CDR1 reads MNHEY; CDR2 reads SMNVEV (reference sequence). Trimming took off 4 bases at V and 5 bases at J, with 20 bases between the two ends. CDR3 sequence (DNA): TGTGCCAGCAGTTCTGCCCTGACGGCCCGGGGTGAGACCCAGTACTTC. It specifies CASSSALTARGETQYF.

The chain uses TRBV18 and TRBJ2-7, with D unresolved. This CDR3 has 13 residues. Trimming cost V 4 bases and J 3 bases, with 10 bases left between them. Germline V gives CDR1 KGHSH, CDR2 LQKENI. CDR3 region: CASSQGRIYEQYF. The CDR3 DNA reads as TGTGCCAGCTCACAAGGCAGGATCTACGAGCAGTACTTC.

The chain carries TRBV19 and TRBJ1-2; D gene unclear. CDR1 is LNHDA and CDR2 is SQIVND in the germline V gene (reference sequence). With 4 bases removed from V and 5 bases from J, the gap between germline ends came to 5 bases. The CDR3 extends over 11 amino acids. The CDR3 protein is CASSNPYGYTF. In DNA, the CDR3 is TGTGCCAGTAGTAATCCGTATGGCTACACCTTC.

The chain is built from TRBV28 and TRBJ2-6; D is perhaps TRBD1 (5 bases). Germline loops: CDR1 MDHEN, CDR2 SYDVKM. V shed 5 bases and J shed 4 bases, with 18 bases lying between them. This CDR3 has 17 amino acids. The CDR3 loop reads CASSTPLAGHGANVLTF. CDR3 DNA: TGTGCCAGCAGTACACCCCTCGCAGGGCACGGGGCCAACGTCCTGACTTTC. The variable domain in full, with the rest retrieved from reference TRBV28 and TRBJ2-6, is DVKVTQSSRYLVKRTGEKVFLECVQDMDHENMFWYRQDPGLGLRLIYFSYDVKMKEKGDIPEGYSVSREKKERFSLILESASTNQTSMYLCASSTPLAGHGANVLTFGAGSRLTVL.

The chain combines TRBV9 with TRBJ2-7; TRBD2 might be the D (7 bases). Between the trimmed V and J ends, which lost 2 bases and 4 bases, there was a span of 19 bases. The germline V gene has CDR1 SGDLS and CDR2 YYNGEE. CDR3 length: 16 amino acids. The chain's CDR3 is CASSVEGVARGYEQYF. The DNA for the CDR3 is TGTGCCAGCAGCGTGGAGGGGGTGGCGCGGGGGTACGAGCAGTACTTC.

The V and J genes are TRBV6-1 and TRBJ2-3, with a possible D match to TRBD2 (5 bases). The CDR3 covers 16 residues. V was cut by 4 bases and J by 4 bases, with 18 bases left in between. Per germline, CDR1 MNHNS and CDR2 SASEGT. In DNA form, the CDR3 reads TGTGCCAGCAGTGGAAGACATTGGGAGTTGGCAGATACGCAGTATTTT. This gives the protein CASSGRHWELADTQYF.

The chain has TRBV6-5 and TRBJ1-1; possibly TRBD1 for D (5 bases). Germline V lookup: CDR1 MNHEY, CDR2 SVGAGI. The CDR3 is 12 amino acids. V gave up 5 bases and J gave up 13 bases, with 17 bases separating them. The DNA of the CDR3 is TGTGCCAGCAGTCCAGGACATAGGAGGGATTTCTTT. Its translation: CASSPGHRRDFF.

The gene calls are TRBV28 and TRBJ2-2; 7 bases agree with TRBD1. After removal of 6 bases from V and 3 bases from J, the junction contained 4 bases not matched to a gene. CDR1 MDHEN and CDR2 SYDVKM come from the germline V gene. This CDR3 is 14 amino acids long. The CDR3: CASSRDSDTGELFF. The CDR3 nucleotides read TGTGCCAGCAGCCGGGACAGTGACACCGGGGAGCTGTTTTTT.

The V gene is TRBV5-1, the J gene TRBJ1-4; 7 bases agree with TRBD1. V trimming: 6 bases; J trimming: 5 bases; junction bases outside the gene matches: 10. Germline V gene sequence: CDR1 SGHRS, CDR2 YFSETQ. This CDR3 spans 15 amino acids. The DNA for the CDR3 is TGCGCCAGCACCCCCACGACAGGGAAAAATGAAAAACTGTTTTTT. This codes for CASTPTTGKNEKLFF.

The CDR3 here is CASAPGLITETQYF. The CDR3 coding sequence is TGCGCCAGCGCTCCGGGACTCATAACGGAGACCCAGTACTTC. V gene TRBV5-1 combines with J gene TRBJ2-5; tentative D call: TRBD2 (6 bases). From germline, CDR1 is SGHRS and CDR2 YFSETQ. V lost 7 bases and J 5 bases, leaving 18 bases between the germline ends. CDR3 size: 14 residues.

The chain couples TRBV9 to TRBJ2-5; a weak D match, TRBD1 (7 bases). Between the trimmed V and J ends, which lost 0 bases and 5 bases, there was a span of 17 bases. From germline, CDR1 is SGDLS and CDR2 YYNGEE. The CDR3 extends over 16 amino acids. The DNA for the CDR3 is TGTGCCAGCAGCGTAGGCCAGGGGGGCAGGAGGGAGACCCAGTACTTC. Translation gives CASSVGQGGRRETQYF.

This chain joins TRBV30 and TRBJ2-5; D is uncertain. Germline CDR1 GTSNPN, CDR2 SVGIG (reference sequence). The CDR3 has 14 residues. The V gene lost 2 bases and the J gene lost 0 bases, with 10 bases spanning the gap. In DNA, the CDR3 is TGTGCCTGGAGTACTCGTCAATACCAAGAGACCCAGTACTTC. It specifies CAWSTRQYQETQYF.

The rearrangement links TRBV6-5 to TRBJ2-2; 8 bases fit TRBD1. Trimming took 6 bases from V and 6 from J; bases not matched to a gene: 6. CDR3 length equals 14 residues. Germline V CDR1 and CDR2: MNHEY, SVGAGI. In DNA form, the CDR3 reads TGTGCCAGCAGCAGACAGGGGACCCCCGGGGAGCTGTTTTTT. Its protein product is CASSRQGTPGELFF.

This sequence joins TRBV2 and TRBJ2-3, with 9 bases that match TRBD2. Unmatched junction bases numbered 15, after V lost 3 bases and J lost 2 bases. The CDR3 contains 19 residues. Germline loops: CDR1 SNHLY, CDR2 FYNNEI. DNA for the CDR3: TGTGCCAGCAGTGACAGTGCTAGCGGGGAACGAGAGGACACAGATACGCAGTATTTT. The encoded protein is CASSDSASGEREDTDTQYF.

V gene TRBV6-5 combines with J gene TRBJ1-2, with 8 bases identical to TRBD1. J lost 3 bases, V lost 2 bases, and 5 bases had no gene match. This CDR3 comprises 15 residues. The germline V gene encodes CDR1 MNHEY and CDR2 SVGAGI. In nucleotides, the CDR3 is TGTGCCAGCAGTTACGGACAGGGCCCGGACTATGGCTACACCTTC. This gives the protein CASSYGQGPDYGYTF.

The chain recombines TRBV4-2 with TRBJ2-2; 10 nucleotides match TRBD2. J gave up 1 base and V 2 bases, and 1 base lay outside the gene matches. The germline V gene has CDR1 LGHNA and CDR2 YNFKEQ. The CDR3 consists of 16 residues. CDR3 region: CASSQRTSGNTGELFF. CDR3 DNA: TGTGCCAGCAGCCAAAGGACTAGCGGGAACACCGGGGAGCTGTTTTTT.

The chain combines TRBV7-8 with TRBJ1-1; D might be TRBD1 (6 bases). With 5 bases removed from V and 2 bases from J, the gap between germline ends came to 15 bases. Germline values: CDR1 SGHVS, CDR2 FQNEAQ. The CDR3 extends over 15 amino acids. CDR3 loop: CASSATGTSNTEAFF. The CDR3 DNA sequence: TGTGCCAGCAGCGCGACCGGGACATCAAACACTGAAGCTTTCTTT. Combining the CDR3 with reference TRBV7-8 and TRBJ1-1 gives the whole variable domain GAGVSQSPRYKVAKRGQDVALRCDPISGHVSLFWYQQALGQGPEFLTYFQNEAQLDKSGLPSDRFFAERPEGSVSTLKIQRTQQEDSAVYLCASSATGTSNTEAFFGQGTRLTVV.

This rearrangement joins TRBV5-6 to TRBJ2-2; 16 bases align to TRBD2. The V and J ends lost 0 bases and 5 bases, in that order; junction bases with no gene match: 4. Germline-derived CDR1 and CDR2 are SGHDT and YYEEEE. The CDR3 contains 18 residues. The CDR3 region is CASSLAGLAGGETGELFF. In nucleotides, the CDR3 is TGTGCCAGCAGCTTGGCGGGACTAGCGGGAGGGGAGACCGGGGAGCTGTTTTTT.